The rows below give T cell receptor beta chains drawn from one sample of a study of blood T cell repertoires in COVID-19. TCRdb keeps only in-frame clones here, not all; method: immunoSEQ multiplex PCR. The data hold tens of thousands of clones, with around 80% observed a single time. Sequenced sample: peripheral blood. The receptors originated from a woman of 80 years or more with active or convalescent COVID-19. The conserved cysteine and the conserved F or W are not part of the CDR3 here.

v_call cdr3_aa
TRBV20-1 SVDGEETQY
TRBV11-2 ASSLDIWAWELF
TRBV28 VTSELNYGYT
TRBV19 ASKRTSGSSYEQY
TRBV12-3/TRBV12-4 ASSFRRAGELF
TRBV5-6 ASSPGPGTDTQY
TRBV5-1 ASSLAGTGGFEAF
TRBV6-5 ASSSTDNEQF
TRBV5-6 ASSMGGRRGGSEKLF
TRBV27 ASKLAGGPSSYNEQF
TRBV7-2 ASSDRGGLNTGELF
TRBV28 ASSTLTSDTDTQY
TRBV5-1 ASSLQTGKGNTIY
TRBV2 ASSTKGTGRYGYT
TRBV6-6 ASRRDSEAYNEQF
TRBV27 ASRGARQGSYEQY
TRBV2 ASRRTGVHEQY
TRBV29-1 SVDQSGQGGDNEQF
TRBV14 ASSQDLIGEGYT
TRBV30 AWNAGFSDTQY
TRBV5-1 ASSLEGQALEQF
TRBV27 ASSILGLAGGVDGDTQY
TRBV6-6 ASSYGSGQGAYEQY
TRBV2 ASSLETSSQETQY
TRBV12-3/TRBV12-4 ASSLRGGDTQY
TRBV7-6 ASSLAASGNNEQF
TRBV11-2 ASSTGFKAEAF
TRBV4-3 ASSQGASQGNEKLF
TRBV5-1 ASSLGREGGELF